This T cell receptor beta chain was retrieved from a study of T cell repertoires in cytomegalovirus infection. This clonotype was counted a few times. Its specificity is unknown. Germline V gives CDR1 SGHAT, CDR2 FQNNGV. V lost 6 bases, J lost 7 bases, and 19 bases lay in between. This CDR3 contains 15 residues. General observations from the study: In two of eight donors, the top clonotype was HLA-C-restricted CMV-specific. Of the TCR beta families, the public ones yielded a cumulative frequency that identified carriers of CMV plus the relevant HLA.

Using its own MiXCR run on the reads, TCRdb lists one record per CDR3 protein. The sample includes around 300,000 distinct CDR3 sequences, 22% seen only once; the top ten take roughly 19%. This sequence was found in a human donor in good health (CMV status not recorded). Some clones in this sample may be carry-over from other donors' samples. The chain joins TRBV11-2 to TRBJ2-1; D might be TRBD1 or TRBD2, each matching 6 bases. The source material was cultured PBMCs, sampled from culture after CMV antigen stimulation. CDR3 DNA sequence: TGTGCCAGCAGGAAAGCAGGGGACTTTGGAAATGAGCAGTTCTTC. Its protein product is CASRKAGDFGNEQFF.